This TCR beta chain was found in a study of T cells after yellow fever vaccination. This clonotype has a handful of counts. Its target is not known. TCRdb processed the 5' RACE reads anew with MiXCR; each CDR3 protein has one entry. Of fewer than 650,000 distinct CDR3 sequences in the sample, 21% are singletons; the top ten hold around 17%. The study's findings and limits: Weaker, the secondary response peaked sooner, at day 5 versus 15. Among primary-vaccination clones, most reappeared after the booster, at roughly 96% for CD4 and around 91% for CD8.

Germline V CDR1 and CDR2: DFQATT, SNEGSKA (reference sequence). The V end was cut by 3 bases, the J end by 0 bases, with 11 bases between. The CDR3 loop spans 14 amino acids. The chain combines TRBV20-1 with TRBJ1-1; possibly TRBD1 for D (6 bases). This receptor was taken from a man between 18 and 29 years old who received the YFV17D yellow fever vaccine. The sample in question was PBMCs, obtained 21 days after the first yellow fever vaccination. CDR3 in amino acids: CSASEQGLNTEAFF. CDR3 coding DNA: TGCAGTGCTAGCGAACAGGGTCTGAACACTGAAGCTTTCTTT.